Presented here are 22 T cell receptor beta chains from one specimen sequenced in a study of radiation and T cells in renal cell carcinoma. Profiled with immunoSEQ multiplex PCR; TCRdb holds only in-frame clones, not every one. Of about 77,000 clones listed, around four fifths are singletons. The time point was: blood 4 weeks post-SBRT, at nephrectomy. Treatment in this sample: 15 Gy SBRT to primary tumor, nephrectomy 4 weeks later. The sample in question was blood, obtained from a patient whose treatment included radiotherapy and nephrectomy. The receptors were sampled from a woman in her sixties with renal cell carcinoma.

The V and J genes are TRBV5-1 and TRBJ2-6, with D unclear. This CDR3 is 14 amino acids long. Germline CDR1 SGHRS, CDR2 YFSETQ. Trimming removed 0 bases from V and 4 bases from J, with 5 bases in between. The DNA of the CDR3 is TGCGCCAGCAGCTTGGAGGTCGGGGCCAACGTCCTGACTTTC. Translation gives CASSLEVGANVLTF.

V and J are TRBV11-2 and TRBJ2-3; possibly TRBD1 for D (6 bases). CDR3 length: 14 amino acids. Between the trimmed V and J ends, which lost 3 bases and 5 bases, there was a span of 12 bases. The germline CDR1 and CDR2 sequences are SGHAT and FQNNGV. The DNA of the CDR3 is TGTGCCAGCAGCTTCCGGGACACCCGAGATACGCAGTATTTT. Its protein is CASSFRDTRDTQYF.

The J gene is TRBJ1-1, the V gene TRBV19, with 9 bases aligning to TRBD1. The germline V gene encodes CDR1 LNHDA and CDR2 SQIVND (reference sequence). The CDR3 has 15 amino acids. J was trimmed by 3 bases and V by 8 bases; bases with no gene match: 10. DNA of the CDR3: TGTGCCAGTTCTCCCCACAGGGGGCGAGACACTGAAGCTTTCTTT. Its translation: CASSPHRGRDTEAFF.

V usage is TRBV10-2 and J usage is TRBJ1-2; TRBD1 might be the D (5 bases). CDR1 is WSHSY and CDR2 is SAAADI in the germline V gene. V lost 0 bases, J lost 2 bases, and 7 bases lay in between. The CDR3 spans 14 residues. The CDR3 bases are TGCGCCAGCAGTGAGTCTGGGGGGAACTATGGCTACACCTTC. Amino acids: CASSESGGNYGYTF.

The CDR3 is CASSQDRTASSYEQYF. CDR3 bases: TGCGCCAGCAGCCAAGATAGGACCGCGAGCTCCTACGAGCAGTACTTC. The chain links TRBV4-3 to TRBJ2-7; D gene unclear. The germline CDR1 and CDR2 sequences are LGHNA and YSLEER. The CDR3 length is 16 residues. V lost 0 bases, J lost 0 bases, and 12 bases lay in between.

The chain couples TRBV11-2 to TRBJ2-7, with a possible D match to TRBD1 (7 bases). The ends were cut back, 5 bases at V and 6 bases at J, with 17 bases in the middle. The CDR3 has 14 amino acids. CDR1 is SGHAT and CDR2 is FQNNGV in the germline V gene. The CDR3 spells CASSIRNRGGEQYF. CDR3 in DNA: TGTGCCAGCAGCATTAGGAACAGGGGAGGCGAGCAGTACTTC. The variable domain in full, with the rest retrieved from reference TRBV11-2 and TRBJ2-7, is EAGVAQSPRYKIIEKRQSVAFWCNPISGHATLYWYQQILGQGPKLLIQFQNNGVVDDSQLPKDRFSAERLKGVDSTLKIQPAKLEDSAVYLCASSIRNRGGEQYFGPGTRLTVT.

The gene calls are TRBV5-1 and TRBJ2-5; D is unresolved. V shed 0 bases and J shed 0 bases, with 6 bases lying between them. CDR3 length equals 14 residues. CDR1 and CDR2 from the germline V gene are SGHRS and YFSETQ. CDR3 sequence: CASSLATYQETQYF. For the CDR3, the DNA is TGCGCCAGCAGCTTGGCGACCTACCAAGAGACCCAGTACTTC.

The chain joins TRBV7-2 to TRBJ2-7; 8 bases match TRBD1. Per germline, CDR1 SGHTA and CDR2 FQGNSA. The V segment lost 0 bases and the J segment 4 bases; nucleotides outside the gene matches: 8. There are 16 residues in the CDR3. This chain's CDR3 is CASSLAGSGGAYEQYF. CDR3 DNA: TGTGCCAGCAGCTTAGCCGGCTCAGGGGGCGCATACGAGCAGTACTTC.

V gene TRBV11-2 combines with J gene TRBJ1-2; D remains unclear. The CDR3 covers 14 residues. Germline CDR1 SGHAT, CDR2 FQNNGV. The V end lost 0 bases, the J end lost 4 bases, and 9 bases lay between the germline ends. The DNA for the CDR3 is TGTGCCAGCAGCTTAGAGGTTAGGGCCTATGGCTACACCTTC. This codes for CASSLEVRAYGYTF.

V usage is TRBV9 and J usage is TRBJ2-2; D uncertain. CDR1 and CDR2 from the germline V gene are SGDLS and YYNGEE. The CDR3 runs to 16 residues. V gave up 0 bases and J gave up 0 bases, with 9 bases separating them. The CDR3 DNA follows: TGTGCCAGCAGCGTAGAACAATTCGCGAACACCGGGGAGCTGTTTTTT. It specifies CASSVEQFANTGELFF.

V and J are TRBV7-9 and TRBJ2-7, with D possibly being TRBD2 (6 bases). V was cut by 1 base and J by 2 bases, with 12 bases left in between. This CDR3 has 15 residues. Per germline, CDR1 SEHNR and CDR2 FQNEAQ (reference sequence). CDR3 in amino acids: CASSLVEGGPYEQYF. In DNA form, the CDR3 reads TGTGCCAGCAGCTTAGTGGAGGGAGGTCCCTACGAGCAGTACTTC.

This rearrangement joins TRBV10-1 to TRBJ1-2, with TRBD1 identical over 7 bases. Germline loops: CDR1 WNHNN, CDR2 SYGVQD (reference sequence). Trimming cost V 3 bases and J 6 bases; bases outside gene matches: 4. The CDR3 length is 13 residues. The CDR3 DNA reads TGCGCCAGCAGTGATCGGCAGGGGGATGGCTACACCTTC. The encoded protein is CASSDRQGDGYTF.

In DNA form, the CDR3 reads TGTGCCAGCAGCCCCCGCGTAGTGGACGCCTACGAGCAGTACTTC. Amino acid sequence: CASSPRVVDAYEQYF. The V and J genes are TRBV4-2 and TRBJ2-7; D not certain. Germline CDR1 is LGHNA and CDR2 is YNFKEQ. V gave up 4 bases and J gave up 2 bases, with 15 bases separating them. The CDR3 spans 15 residues.

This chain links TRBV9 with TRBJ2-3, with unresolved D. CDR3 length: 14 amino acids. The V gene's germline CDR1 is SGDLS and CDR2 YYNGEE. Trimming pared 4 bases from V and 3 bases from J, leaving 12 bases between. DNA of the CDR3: TGTGCCAGCAGCCCCAGGCTGGCAACAGATACGCAGTATTTT. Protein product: CASSPRLATDTQYF.

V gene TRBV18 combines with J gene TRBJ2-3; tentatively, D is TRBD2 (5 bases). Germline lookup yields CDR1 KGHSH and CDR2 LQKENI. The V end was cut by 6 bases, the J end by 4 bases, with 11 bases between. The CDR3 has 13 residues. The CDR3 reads CASSTGKSDTQYF. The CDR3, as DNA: TGTGCCAGCTCTACGGGGAAATCAGATACGCAGTATTTT.

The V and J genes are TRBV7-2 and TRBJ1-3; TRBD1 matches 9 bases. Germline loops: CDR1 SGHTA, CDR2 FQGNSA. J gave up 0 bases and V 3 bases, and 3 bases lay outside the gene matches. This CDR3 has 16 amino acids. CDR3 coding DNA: TGTGCCAGCAGCTTCCTACAGGGGGCCTCTGGAAACACCATATATTTT. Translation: CASSFLQGASGNTIYF. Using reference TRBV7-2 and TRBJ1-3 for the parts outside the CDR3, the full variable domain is GAGVSQSPSNKVTEKGKDVELRCDPISGHTALYWYRQSLGQGLEFLIYFQGNSAPDKSGLPSDRFSAERTGGSVSTLTIQRTQQEDSAVYLCASSFLQGASGNTIYFGEGSWLTVV.

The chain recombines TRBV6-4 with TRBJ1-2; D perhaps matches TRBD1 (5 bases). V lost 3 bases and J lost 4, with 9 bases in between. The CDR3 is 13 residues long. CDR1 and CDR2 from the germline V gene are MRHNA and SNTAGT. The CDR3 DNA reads TGTGCCAGCAGTGATAGGGGTTCCTATGGCTACACCTTC. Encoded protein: CASSDRGSYGYTF.

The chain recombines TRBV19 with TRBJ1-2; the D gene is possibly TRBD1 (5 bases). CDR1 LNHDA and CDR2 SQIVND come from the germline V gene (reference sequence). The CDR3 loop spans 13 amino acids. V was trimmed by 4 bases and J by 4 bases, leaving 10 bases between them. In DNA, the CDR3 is TGTGCCAGTAGTAGGGACGACGGCTATGGCTACACCTTC. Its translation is CASSRDDGYGYTF. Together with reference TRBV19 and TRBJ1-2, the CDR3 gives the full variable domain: DGGITQSPKYLFRKEGQNVTLSCEQNLNHDAMYWYRQDPGQGLRLIYYSQIVNDFQKGDIAEGYSVSREKKESFPLTVTSAQKNPTAFYLCASSRDDGYGYTFGSGTRLTVV.

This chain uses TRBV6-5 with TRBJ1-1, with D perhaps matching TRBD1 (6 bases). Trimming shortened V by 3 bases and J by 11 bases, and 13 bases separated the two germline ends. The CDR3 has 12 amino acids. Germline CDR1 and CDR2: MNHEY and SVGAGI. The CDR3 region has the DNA TGTGCCAGCAGTTATTCACAGGGTACGGCTTTCTTT. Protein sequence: CASSYSQGTAFF.

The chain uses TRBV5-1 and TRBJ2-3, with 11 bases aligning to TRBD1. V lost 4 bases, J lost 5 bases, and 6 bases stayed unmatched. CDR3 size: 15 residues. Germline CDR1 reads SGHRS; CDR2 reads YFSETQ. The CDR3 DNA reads TGCGCCAGCAGCCCACCCGGGACAGGGGGAGATACGCAGTATTTT. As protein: CASSPPGTGGDTQYF.

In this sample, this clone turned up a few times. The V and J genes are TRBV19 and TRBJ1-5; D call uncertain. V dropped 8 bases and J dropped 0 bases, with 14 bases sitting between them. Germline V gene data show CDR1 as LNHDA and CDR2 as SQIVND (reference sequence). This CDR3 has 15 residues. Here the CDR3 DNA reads TGTGCCAGTGGTCGGCGTGACTCTAGCAATCAGCCCCAGCATTTT. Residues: CASGRRDSSNQPQHF.

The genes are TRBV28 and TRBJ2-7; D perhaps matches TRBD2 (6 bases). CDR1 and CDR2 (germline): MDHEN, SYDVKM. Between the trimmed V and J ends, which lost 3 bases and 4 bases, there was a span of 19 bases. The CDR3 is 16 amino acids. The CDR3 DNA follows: TGTGCCAGCAGTTTCCTACTCGGCGGGGTTGCGTACGAGCAGTACTTC. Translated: CASSFLLGGVAYEQYF.